These T cell receptor beta chains were read from a single sample in a study of CD8 T cells in ankylosing spondylitis. One entry per CDR3 protein results from TCRdb running MiXCR on the 5' RACE reads. The data contain roughly 350,000 distinct CDR3 sequences, 6.5% to 10% of them seen just once; the ten biggest clones take up more than 12%. Sequencing was performed on blood, either unsorted or a sorted T cell fraction (not recorded which). Receptors originate from a male donor with ankylosing spondylitis. The CDR3 runs from the conserved cysteine through the conserved F or W. The D gene is left open where the match is weak. Some rows have no size entry. The others give once, few or many, or a class for an expanded clone.

clone_size	j_call	d_call	v_call	cdr3_aa	cdr3_nt
many	TRBJ2-1	-	TRBV5-1	CASSLETGYEQFF	TGCGCCAGCAGCTTGGAAACGGGTTATGAGCAGTTCTTC
-	TRBJ1-1	-	TRBV20-1	CSARVWSTEAFF	TGCAGTGCTAGAGTATGGAGCACTGAAGCTTTCTTT
few	TRBJ1-2	-	TRBV2	CASREGTPSYGYTF	TGTGCCAGCAGAGAGGGGACACCCAGCTATGGCTACACCTTC
-	TRBJ2-3	TRBD2	TRBV11-2	CASRGVRGRAPRTDTQYF	TGTGCCAGCAGAGGGGTTCGGGGGAGGGCCCCCCGCACAGATACGCAGTATTTT
-	TRBJ2-1	TRBD2	TRBV15	CATSRAGLAGRDEQFF	TGTGCCACCAGCAGAGCCGGACTAGCGGGAAGGGATGAGCAGTTCTTC
-	TRBJ2-1	-	TRBV12-5	CASEDLGSYNEQFF	TGTGCTAGTGAGGATCTAGGGTCCTACAATGAGCAGTTCTTC
few	TRBJ1-1	TRBD1	TRBV7-2	CASSLLGQGRTEAFF	TGTGCCAGCAGCTTATTGGGACAGGGGAGAACTGAAGCTTTCTTT
many	TRBJ2-3	TRBD2	TRBV10-3	CAISDPPGTSGTDTQYF	TGTGCCATCAGTGACCCGCCCGGGACTAGCGGAACAGATACGCAGTATTTT
-	TRBJ2-1	TRBD2	TRBV7-9	CASRSGRAPISYNEQFF	TGTGCCAGCAGGAGCGGGAGGGCCCCTATCTCCTACAATGAGCAGTTCTTC
few	TRBJ2-1	TRBD2	TRBV24-1	CATSSGRSSYNEQFF	TGTGCCACCAGTAGCGGGAGGAGCTCCTACAATGAGCAGTTCTTC
-	TRBJ2-3	-	TRBV5-1	CASSLGLPETDTQYF	TGCGCCAGCAGCTTGGGACTCCCGGAGACAGATACGCAGTATTTT
many	TRBJ2-7	-	TRBV7-8	CASSAGSTYEQYF	TGTGCCAGCAGTGCAGGCAGCACCTACGAGCAGTACTTC
few	TRBJ2-1	TRBD2	TRBV4-1	CASSQDPSGMYEQFF	TGCGCCAGCAGCCAAGATCCTAGCGGGATGTATGAGCAGTTCTTC
few	TRBJ2-7	TRBD2	TRBV29-1	CSARSGRAYEQYF	TGCAGCGCAAGGAGCGGGAGGGCCTACGAGCAGTACTTC
few	TRBJ2-3	-	TRBV19	CASSKTRGADTQYF	TGTGCCAGTAGTAAGACGAGGGGGGCAGATACGCAGTATTTT
-	TRBJ2-2	TRBD1	TRBV3-1	CASSLPGQGAHGELFF	TGTGCCAGCAGCCTCCCGGGACAGGGGGCTCACGGGGAGCTGTTTTTT
-	TRBJ2-1	TRBD2	TRBV15	CATSRDGGSAYNEQFF	TGTGCCACCAGCAGAGATGGCGGGAGTGCCTACAATGAGCAGTTCTTC
-	TRBJ2-7	-	TRBV27	CAIRRGTGEQYF	TGTGCCATCAGGCGAGGTACGGGGGAGCAGTACTTC
few	TRBJ2-5	-	TRBV11-1	CASSLQGRRRHLYQETQYF	TGTGCCAGCAGCTTACAGGGCAGGAGAAGACATTTGTACCAAGAGACCCAGTACTTC